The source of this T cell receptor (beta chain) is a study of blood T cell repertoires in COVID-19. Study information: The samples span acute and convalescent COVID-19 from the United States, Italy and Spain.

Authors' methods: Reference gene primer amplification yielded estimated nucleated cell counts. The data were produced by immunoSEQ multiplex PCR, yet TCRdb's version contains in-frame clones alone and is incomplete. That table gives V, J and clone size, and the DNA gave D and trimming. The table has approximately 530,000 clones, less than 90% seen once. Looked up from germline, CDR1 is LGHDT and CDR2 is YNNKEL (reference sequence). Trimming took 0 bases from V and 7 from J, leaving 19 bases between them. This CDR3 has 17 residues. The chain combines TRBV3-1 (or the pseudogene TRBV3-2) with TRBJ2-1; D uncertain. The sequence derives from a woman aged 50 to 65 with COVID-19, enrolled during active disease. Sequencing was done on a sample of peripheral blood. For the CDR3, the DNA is TGTGCCAGCAGCCAAGATGGTATTACACCAATGCAGAATGAGCAGTTCTTC. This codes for CASSQDGITPMQNEQFF.